This T cell receptor beta chain is from a study of siplizumab effects on memory and regulatory T cells. Study-level points and caveats: Tregs proliferating in siplizumab cultures lacked confirmation of their suppressive function. No more than a minor fraction of alloreactive clones could be traced back to unstimulated subsets. Unstimulated naive T cells seemed to show more diversity than memory cells did, and they also seemed to be among the major contributors to the alloresponse.

Assays captured about 10^5 TCR templates per sample. Assay: immunoSEQ multiplex PCR; the TCRdb copy retains only in-frame clones and omits some. The sample has approximately 90,000 clones; 94% are singletons. The CDR3 runs 17 residues. CDR1 and CDR2 (germline): SGHVS, FNYEAQ. With V trimmed by 1 base and J by 6 bases, 7 bases remained unmatched. Concerning this clone: Its target is unknown.

The sequence was collected from a human donor in good health. V usage is TRBV7-6 and J usage is TRBJ2-2; 11 bases map to TRBD2. What was sequenced was non-Treg CD4+ T cells sorted from blood. The CDR3 region is CASSLVRLAGGPGELFF. DNA of the CDR3: TGTGCCAGCAGCTTAGTTCGCCTAGCGGGAGGTCCCGGGGAGCTGTTTTTT.